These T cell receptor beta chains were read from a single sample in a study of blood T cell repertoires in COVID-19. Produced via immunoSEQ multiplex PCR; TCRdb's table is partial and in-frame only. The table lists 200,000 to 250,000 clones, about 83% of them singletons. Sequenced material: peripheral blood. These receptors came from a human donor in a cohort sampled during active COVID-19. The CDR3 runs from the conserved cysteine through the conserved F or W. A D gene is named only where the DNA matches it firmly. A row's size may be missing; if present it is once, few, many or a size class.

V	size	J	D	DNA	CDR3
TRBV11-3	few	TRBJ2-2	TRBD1	TGTGCCAGCAGCCCGTGGACCGGGACAGATAACACCGGGGAGCTGTTTTTT	CASSPWTGTDNTGELFF
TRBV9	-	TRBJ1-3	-	TGTGCCAGCAGCGTAGCGGGACAAGCCCTGGCCTCTGGAAACACCATATATTTT	CASSVAGQALASGNTIYF
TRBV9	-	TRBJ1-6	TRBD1	TGTGCCAGCAGCCGGGACAGGGGCTATGAGTCCTATAATTCACCCCTCCACTTT	CASSRDRGYESYNSPLHF
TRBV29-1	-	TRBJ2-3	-	TGCAGCGTTCTCATTTACTCCGATACGCAGTATTTT	CSVLIYSDTQYF
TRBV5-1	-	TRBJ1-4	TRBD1	TGCGCCAGCAGAGGACAGGCCTCTAATGAAAAACTGTTTTTT	CASRGQASNEKLFF
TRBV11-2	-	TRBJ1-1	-	TGTGCCAGCAGCGTCAGGGTGGCGAACACTGAAGCTTTCTTT	CASSVRVANTEAFF
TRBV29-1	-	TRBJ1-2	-	TGCAGCGTTGAACCTGGGGCCGGCTATGGCTACACCTTC	CSVEPGAGYGYTF
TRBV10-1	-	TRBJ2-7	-	TGCGCCAGCAGTGAGTCGGTAGCAGCATCCTACGAGCAGTACTTC	CASSESVAASYEQYF
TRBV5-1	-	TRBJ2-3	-	TGCGCCAGCAGCTGGGACTCTAAGGGGACAGATACGCAGTATTTT	CASSWDSKGTDTQYF
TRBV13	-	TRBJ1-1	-	TGTGCCAGCAGCTTAGGCTGGGAGGCTGAAGCTTTCTTT	CASSLGWEAEAFF
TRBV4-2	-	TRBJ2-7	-	TGTGCCAGCAGCCAAGATCCAGGTGGGTCCTACGAGCAGTACTTC	CASSQDPGGSYEQYF
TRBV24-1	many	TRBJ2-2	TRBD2	TGTGCCACCCGGGAGGGGCCGGGGACCGGGGAGCTGTTTTTT	CATREGPGTGELFF
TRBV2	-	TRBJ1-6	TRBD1	TGTGCCAGCAACCTTGGGACAGAAGATTCACCCCTCCACTTT	CASNLGTEDSPLHF
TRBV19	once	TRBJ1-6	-	TGTGCCAGTAGTATGACACCCCGGGCGGGTTCACCCCTCCACTTT	CASSMTPRAGSPLHF
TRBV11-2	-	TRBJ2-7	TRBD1	TGTGCCAGCAGCCCACAGGGGCGAACCTACGAGCAGTACTTC	CASSPQGRTYEQYF
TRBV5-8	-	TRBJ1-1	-	TGTGCCAGCAGTCACAAGGGACTCCCGAACACTGAAGCTTTCTTT	CASSHKGLPNTEAFF
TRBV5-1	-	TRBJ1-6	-	TGCGCCAGCAGCCACGGACAGCAACGTAGTTCACCCCTCCACTTT	CASSHGQQRSSPLHF
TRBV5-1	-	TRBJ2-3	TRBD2	TGCGCCAGCAGACCCACTAGCGGCGGGGGAGATACGCAGTATTTT	CASRPTSGGGDTQYF
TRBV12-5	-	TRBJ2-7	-	TGTGCTAGTGGTTTGGTGATGGCACAGGGTGTGGACTTC	CASGLVMAQGVDF
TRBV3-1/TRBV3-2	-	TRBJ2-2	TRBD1	TGTGCCAGCAGCCTCAGGACAGGGGGCGCGACCGGGGAGCTGTTTTTT	CASSLRTGGATGELFF
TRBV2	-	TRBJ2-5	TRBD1	TGTGCCAGCACCGAGGGGACAGCCCAAGAGACCCAGTACTTC	CASTEGTAQETQYF
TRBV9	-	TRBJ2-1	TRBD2	TGTGCCAGCAGCGTAGAAATCGGAGGCGGGAGGGGGGATGAGCAGTTCTTC	CASSVEIGGGRGDEQFF
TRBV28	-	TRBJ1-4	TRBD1	TGTGCCAGCAGGGAACAGGGGGCGAGAAATGAAAAACTGTTTTTT	CASREQGARNEKLFF
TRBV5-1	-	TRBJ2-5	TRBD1	TGCGCCAGCAGCATTCGACAGGGGCGGGAGACCCAGTACTTC	CASSIRQGRETQYF
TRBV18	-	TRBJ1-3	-	TGTGCCAGCTCAACATTAGGGGGACACCAGAGCTCTGGAAACACCATATATTTT	CASSTLGGHQSSGNTIYF
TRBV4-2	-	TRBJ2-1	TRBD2	TGTGCCAGCAGCCAGACACTAGCGGGAGATAATGAGCAGTTCTTC	CASSQTLAGDNEQFF
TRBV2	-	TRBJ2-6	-	TGTGCCAGCAATCGCAAACAGGGTTATTCTGGGGCCAACGTCCTGACTTTC	CASNRKQGYSGANVLTF
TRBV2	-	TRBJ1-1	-	TGTGCCAGCAGTGAATACAGCTCGAACACTGAAGCTTTCTTT	CASSEYSSNTEAFF
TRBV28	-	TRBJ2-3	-	TGTGCCAGCAGTTTAGGCGGCCCTGATACGCAGTATTTT	CASSLGGPDTQYF
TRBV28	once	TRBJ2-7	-	TGTGCCAGCAGCGGGGGTAGGGTCAAGGTCTCCTACGAGCAGTACTTC	CASSGGRVKVSYEQYF
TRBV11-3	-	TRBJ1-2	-	TGTGCCAGCAGACCCCGGGGATACTATGGCTACACCTTC	CASRPRGYYGYTF
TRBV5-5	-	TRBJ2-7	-	TGTGCCAGCAGCTCGCAGGTCGGCTCCTACGAGCAGTACTTC	CASSSQVGSYEQYF
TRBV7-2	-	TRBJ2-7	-	TGTGCCAGCAGCTTACACTTTAGCTCCTACGAGCAGTACTTC	CASSLHFSSYEQYF
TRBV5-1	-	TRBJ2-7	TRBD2	TGCGCCAGCAGCTTGGGAGGAAGCGGGAGGGCCCTCTACGAGCAGTACTTC	CASSLGGSGRALYEQYF
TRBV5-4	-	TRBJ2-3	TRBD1	TGTGCCAGCACCCCGGTGGACAGGGGCACAGATACGCAGTATTTT	CASTPVDRGTDTQYF
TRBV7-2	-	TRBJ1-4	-	TGTGCCAGCAGCCGAAATTCGGGTGAAAAACTGTTTTTT	CASSRNSGEKLFF
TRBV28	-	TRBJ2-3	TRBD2	TGTGCCAGCAGTCGTTTAGCGGGAGTGGCAGATACGCAGTATTTT	CASSRLAGVADTQYF
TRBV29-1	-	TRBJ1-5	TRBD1	TGCAGCGTTGTTACAGGGGGTAATCAGCCCCAGCATTTT	CSVVTGGNQPQHF
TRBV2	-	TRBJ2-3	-	TGTGCCAGCAGTGAGGGAGGACAGGGCACAGATACGCAGTATTTT	CASSEGGQGTDTQYF
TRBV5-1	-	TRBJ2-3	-	TGCGCCAGCAGCTTGGGCAGGGTAGCAGATACGCAGTATTTT	CASSLGRVADTQYF
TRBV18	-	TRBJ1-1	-	TGTGCCAGCTCACGCAGGGATAAGAACACTGAAGCTTTCTTT	CASSRRDKNTEAFF
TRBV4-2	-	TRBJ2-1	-	TGTGCCAGCAGCCAAGTCGGAGAAGAGGATGAGCAGTTCTTC	CASSQVGEEDEQFF
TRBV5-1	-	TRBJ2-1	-	TGCGCCAGCAGCTTGGAAGGACTCTCCTACAATGAGCAGTTCTTC	CASSLEGLSYNEQFF
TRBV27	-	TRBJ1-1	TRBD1	TGTGCCAGCGGCCGGGGACAGCATAAGACTGAAGCTTTCTTT	CASGRGQHKTEAFF
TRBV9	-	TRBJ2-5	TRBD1	TGTGCCAGCAGCGCAAGGACAGGGGCGCAAGAGACCCAGTACTTC	CASSARTGAQETQYF
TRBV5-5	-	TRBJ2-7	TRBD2	TGTGCCAGCAGCTTGGCACTAGCGGGAGGGCCGTCCTACGAGCAGTACTTC	CASSLALAGGPSYEQYF
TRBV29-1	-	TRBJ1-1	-	TGCAGCGTTGAAGAGTACAGTCCTCCTGAAGCTTTCTTT	CSVEEYSPPEAFF
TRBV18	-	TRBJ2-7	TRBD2	TGTGCCAGCTCACCTCGGACTAGCGGGAGGGTTGAGCAGTACTTC	CASSPRTSGRVEQYF
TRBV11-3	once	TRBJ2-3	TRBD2	TGTGCCAGCAGCTTGGGCGGGGGGGCCACAGATACGCAGTATTTT	CASSLGGGATDTQYF
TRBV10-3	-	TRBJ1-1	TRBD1	TGTGCCATCAGTGAGTCTCCCGGGAAGGGGACAGCTGAAGCTTTCTTT	CAISESPGKGTAEAFF
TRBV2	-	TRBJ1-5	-	TGTGCCAGCCGAAGACAACTGGTTAGTAATCAGCCCCAGCATTTT	CASRRQLVSNQPQHF